The clone carrying this TCR beta chain was recorded a few times. Its specificity is unknown. Germline V CDR1 and CDR2: SGHNT, YYREEE (reference sequence). This CDR3 has 14 residues. The junction had 4 bases not matched to a gene; V was cut back by 4 bases and J by 8 bases. With 60 Vbeta and 13 Jbeta primers, the PCR was carried out. Here immunoSEQ multiplex PCR was the method, and the copy in TCRdb shows in-frame clones only, minus some. The sample includes about 190,000 clones, roughly 80% of them seen just once. The sample comes from a study of cytomegalovirus exposure and HLA in healthy donors. Study-level points and caveats: The sole available immune exposure information was CMV serostatus.

Sequenced input: PBMCs. This clonotype was sampled from a young woman in good health and CMV-seronegative. The genes are TRBV5-4 and TRBJ1-6, with 9 positions matching TRBD1. The CDR3: CASSPRQGDSPLHF. Here the CDR3 DNA reads TGTGCCAGCAGCCCGAGACAGGGGGATTCACCCCTCCACTTT.